These 27 T cell receptor beta chains were sequenced from one sample in a study of CD8 T cells in ankylosing spondylitis. TCRdb itself ran the 5' RACE reads through MiXCR, one entry per CDR3 protein. The repertoire holds 250,000 to 400,000 distinct CDR3 sequences, approximately 10% seen once, with around 10% in the top ten. The sequenced material came from blood, either unsorted or a sorted T cell fraction (not recorded which). The receptors come from a female donor with ankylosing spondylitis or in good health (not recorded which).

This clonotype came up many times. This chain joins TRBV12-3 or TRBV12-4 and TRBJ1-3; D unresolved. The ends were cut back, 7 bases at V and 0 bases at J, with 13 bases in the middle. CDR3 length equals 15 residues. CDR3 in amino acids: CASIGGALSGNTIYF. CDR3 coding DNA: TGTGCCAGCATAGGTGGCGCCCTCTCTGGAAACACCATATATTTT.

This clonotype was counted a few times. This rearrangement joins TRBV6-2 or TRBV6-3 to TRBJ2-5; TRBD2 matches at 7 bases. CDR1 is MNHEY and CDR2 is SVGEGT in the germline V gene. V lost 2 bases and J lost 5; bases outside the gene matches: 5. The CDR3 consists of 14 residues. The CDR3 loop is CASSYGLGRETQYF. The CDR3 DNA is TGTGCCAGCAGTTACGGACTAGGACGGGAGACCCAGTACTTC.

This clonotype was recorded many times. The rearrangement joins TRBV12-3 or TRBV12-4 to TRBJ2-7; D call uncertain. Trimming took off 6 bases at V and 4 bases at J, with 10 bases between the two ends. CDR3 length: 12 amino acids. CDR3 loop: CASSALGYEQYF. CDR3 in DNA: TGTGCCAGCAGCGCTCTGGGGTACGAGCAGTACTTC.

This clonotype was found a few times. This sequence joins TRBV27 and TRBJ2-1, with TRBD2 identical over 7 bases. V was clipped by 2 bases and J by 3 bases; unmatched bases: 4. There are 15 residues in the CDR3. Germline CDR1 is MNHEY and CDR2 is SMNVEV (reference sequence). The CDR3 loop is CASSLQASGYNEQFF. As DNA, the CDR3 is TGTGCCAGCAGTTTACAGGCTAGCGGCTACAATGAGCAGTTCTTC.

This clonotype appeared many times. This chain joins TRBV5-1 and TRBJ1-1; 8 nucleotides match TRBD1. Germline assignment: CDR1 SGHRS and CDR2 YFSETQ. The CDR3 sequence is 15 residues long. V lost 4 bases and J lost 0; bases outside the gene matches: 5. The DNA for the CDR3 is TGCGCCAGCAGCAACGGACAGGGCATGAACACTGAAGCTTTCTTT. Its protein product is CASSNGQGMNTEAFF.

In this sample, this clonotype turned up a few times. The chain employs TRBV27 and TRBJ2-2; weak D call: TRBD2 (5 bases). V shed 2 bases and J shed 0 bases, with 10 bases lying between them. Germline V gene data show CDR1 as MNHEY and CDR2 as SMNVEV (reference sequence). The CDR3 is made up of 16 amino acids. CDR3 DNA sequence: TGTGCCAGCAGTTTAGCCCCGAGGGCGAACACCGGGGAGCTGTTTTTT. Its translation is CASSLAPRANTGELFF.

This clonotype was detected many times. The chain combines TRBV27 with TRBJ2-3; the D is unclear. The CDR3 is 15 residues long. V lost 5 bases to trimming and J lost 2 bases, with 14 bases between them. In germline, CDR1 is MNHEY, CDR2 SMNVEV (reference sequence). The CDR3 loop is CASSPRPGITDTQYF. For the CDR3, the DNA is TGTGCCAGCAGTCCCCGACCTGGAATCACAGATACGCAGTATTTT.

The chain has TRBV10-3 and TRBJ2-1; D gene unclear. V dropped 4 bases and J dropped 0 bases, with 7 bases sitting between them. The CDR3 spans 14 residues. Germline V gives CDR1 ENHRY, CDR2 SYGVKD. The CDR3 region has the DNA TGTGCCATCAGTGTTGGTGACTCCTACAATGAGCAGTTCTTC. Its protein is CAISVGDSYNEQFF.

In this sample, this clonotype turned up many times. The V call is TRBV24-1, the J call TRBJ2-3; D is unresolved. CDR1 is KGHDR and CDR2 is SFDVKD in the germline V gene. Trimming left V 9 bases short and J 6 bases short, with 9 bases between. The CDR3 has 11 residues. The CDR3 protein is CATETTDTQYF. In DNA form, the CDR3 reads TGTGCCACCGAGACGACGGATACGCAGTATTTT.

About this clonotype itself: This sequence may be a read error, since a much larger clone differs from it by one base. The gene calls are TRBV27 and TRBJ2-7; a possible D gene is TRBD2 (5 bases). Trimming cost V 3 bases and J 5 bases, with 14 bases left between them. CDR1 and CDR2 from the germline V gene are MNHEY and SMNVEV (reference sequence). The CDR3 loop spans 14 amino acids. CDR3 coding DNA: TGTGCCAGCAGTTTGATAGCGCGAATACACGAGCAGTACTTC. Amino acids: CASSLIARIHEQYF.

This clonotype was seen more than once but under ten times. The chain is built from TRBV28 and TRBJ1-5, with a tentative D call TRBD1 (5 bases). Germline V CDR1 and CDR2: MDHEN, SYDVKM. Trimming stripped 5 bases from V and 0 bases from J, with 20 bases between. The CDR3 extends over 18 amino acids. The CDR3 loop reads CASSPPGGGWYSNQPQHF. In DNA form, the CDR3 reads TGTGCCAGCAGTCCCCCCGGTGGGGGGTGGTATAGCAATCAGCCCCAGCATTTT.

In the case of this clonotype: A much larger clone differs by one base, so this may be a read error. The chain joins TRBV29-1 to TRBJ2-1, with 10 bases lining up with TRBD1. With V trimmed by 3 bases and J by 7 bases, 9 bases remained unmatched. CDR1 and CDR2 from the germline V gene are SQVTM and ANQGSEA. The CDR3 runs 15 residues. CDR3 region: CSVEPRDRGENEQFF. CDR3 in DNA: TGCAGCGTTGAGCCTCGGGACAGGGGTGAGAATGAGCAGTTCTTC.

The chain is built from TRBV5-1 and TRBJ2-1; TRBD1 aligns across 12 bases. This CDR3 region has 17 residues. V gave up 4 bases and J gave up 5 bases; unmatched junction bases: 10. Germline V lookup: CDR1 SGHRS, CDR2 YFSETQ. CDR3 sequence: CASSAGTGGAPNNEQFF. CDR3 DNA: TGCGCCAGCAGCGCTGGGACAGGGGGCGCGCCGAACAATGAGCAGTTCTTC.

The sample holds many counts of this clonotype. The V gene is TRBV28, the J gene TRBJ1-6; 7 bases are a match to TRBD1. The CDR3 runs 15 residues. With 3 bases clipped from V and 7 bases from J, the junction kept 6 bases outside the gene matches. The germline V gene encodes CDR1 MDHEN and CDR2 SYDVKM. In nucleotides, the CDR3 is TGTGCCAGCAGTTTTGGGTCCAGGGGGAATTCACCCCTCCACTTT. Translated: CASSFGSRGNSPLHF.

This clonotype was seen at least ten times. The chain combines TRBV5-1 with TRBJ1-1; D not certain. The CDR3 is 14 amino acids. Trimming cost V 2 bases and J 4 bases, with 12 bases left between them. Germline loops: CDR1 SGHRS, CDR2 YFSETQ. This CDR3 is CASSFGSLGTEAFF. The DNA for the CDR3 is TGCGCCAGCAGCTTCGGGTCCCTGGGCACTGAAGCTTTCTTT. The whole variable domain, remainder taken from reference TRBV5-1 and TRBJ1-1, is KAGVTQTPRYLIKTRGQQVTLSCSPISGHRSVSWYQQTPGQGLQFLFEYFSETQRNKGNFPGRFSGRQFSNSRSEMNVSTLELGDSALYLCASSFGSLGTEAFFGQGTRLTVV.

This clonotype has at least ten counts. The gene calls are TRBV5-6 and TRBJ1-2, with 7 bases fitting TRBD1. Trimming cost V 0 bases and J 9 bases; bases outside gene matches: 8. CDR1 SGHDT and CDR2 YYEEEE come from the germline V gene. The CDR3 extends over 14 amino acids. CDR3 in amino acids: CASSLGQGTRSYTF. For the CDR3, the DNA is TGTGCCAGCAGCTTGGGACAGGGAACGCGAAGCTACACCTTC.

Many counts were recorded for this clonotype. V and J are TRBV12-3 or TRBV12-4 and TRBJ1-3; D gene unclear. The CDR3 length is 16 residues. Between the trimmed V and J ends, which lost 2 bases and 2 bases, there was a span of 13 bases. In nucleotides, the CDR3 is TGTGCCAGCAGTTTAAGCAGCGGCTATCCTGGAAACACCATATATTTT. It codes for CASSLSSGYPGNTIYF.

This clonotype came up many times. Given the absence of the conserved phenylalanine or tryptophan at the CDR3 end, a read error is likely. Because the CDR3's place on the DNA is in doubt, the DNA is left out and the CDR3 is given as listed by TCRdb. J is TRBJ1-4 and V is TRBV10-3. The CDR3 is 8 residues long, counting both termini. Per the germline V gene, CDR1 is ENHRY and CDR2 is SYGVKD. The CDR3 loop is CAISRGPM.

At least ten counts were recorded for this clonotype. The chain has TRBV12-3 or TRBV12-4 and TRBJ1-1; maybe TRBD1 (5 bases). Deletions cut 5 bases from V and 4 bases from J, with 11 bases between. The CDR3 sequence is 13 residues long. The CDR3 loop is CASSRDLGTEAFF. The CDR3 DNA sequence: TGTGCCAGCAGTCGGGACCTGGGCACTGAAGCTTTCTTT.

This clonotype was seen a few times. The chain is built from TRBV27 and TRBJ2-1, with TRBD1 matching over 11 bases. After removal of 4 bases from V and 2 bases from J, the junction contained 7 bases not matched to a gene. CDR1 is MNHEY, CDR2 SMNVEV, per germline (reference sequence). This CDR3 is built from 17 residues. The chain's CDR3 is CASSSGTGGKTYNEQFF. Written as DNA, the CDR3 is TGTGCCAGCAGTTCCGGGACAGGGGGTAAAACCTACAATGAGCAGTTCTTC.

This clonotype was recorded a few times. This chain uses TRBV28 with TRBJ1-3; the D is unclear. CDR3 length equals 14 residues. V lost 9 bases to trimming and J lost 4 bases, with 16 bases between them. Per the germline V gene, CDR1 is MDHEN and CDR2 is SYDVKM. The CDR3 spells CASLSASAGNTIYF. The CDR3 DNA reads TGTGCCAGTCTTTCAGCCTCCGCGGGAAACACCATATATTTT.

The sample holds a few counts of this clonotype. This chain links TRBV20-1 with TRBJ2-5; 7 bases fit TRBD1. This CDR3 has 12 residues. Germline V CDR1 and CDR2: DFQATT, SNEGSKA (reference sequence). The V and J ends lost 6 bases and 3 bases, in that order; junction bases with no gene match: 4. The CDR3 coding sequence is TGCAGTGCGGGACAGCTTGAAGAGACCCAGTACTTC. Residues: CSAGQLEETQYF.

Note on this clonotype: This may be a read error: a much more frequent sequence differs by one nucleotide. The chain couples TRBV28 to TRBJ2-3; D may be TRBD2 (6 bases). This CDR3 contains 13 residues. The germline V gene has CDR1 MDHEN and CDR2 SYDVKM. V was trimmed by 10 bases and J by 0 bases, leaving 11 bases between them. As DNA, the CDR3 is TGTGCCACCGTTAGCGGAAGCACAGATACGCAGTATTTT. Amino acids: CATVSGSTDTQYF.

This clonotype was seen repeatedly, ten times or more. The rearrangement links TRBV20-1 to TRBJ2-3; D perhaps matches TRBD1 (5 bases). The CDR3 has 14 amino acids. Trimming took 5 bases from V and 4 from J, leaving 16 bases between them. Germline lookup yields CDR1 DFQATT and CDR2 SNEGSKA (reference sequence). The CDR3 spells CSALRRGGADTQYF. The CDR3 DNA reads TGCAGTGCTCTCCGAAGGGGTGGAGCAGATACGCAGTATTTT.

CDR3 in DNA: TGTGCCAGTAGTACCCCGACAGATGGCTACACCTTC. Translating it yields CASSTPTDGYTF. The V and J genes are TRBV19 and TRBJ1-2, with D possibly being TRBD1 (5 bases). The germline V and J ends were trimmed by 4 bases and 6 bases, with 9 bases remaining between them. Germline CDR1 and CDR2: LNHDA and SQIVND (reference sequence). The CDR3 is 12 amino acids.

This clonotype was detected ten times or more. V is TRBV20-1 and J is TRBJ2-5, with 11 bases matching TRBD2. V dropped 1 base and J dropped 5; count of bases not matched to a gene: 15. The CDR3 length is 18 residues. CDR1 DFQATT and CDR2 SNEGSKA come from the germline V gene (reference sequence). CDR3 nucleotide sequence: TGCAGTGCTAGAGTCCTAGAGGTAGCGGGAGGGCCGCTTGAGACCCAGTACTTC. It translates to CSARVLEVAGGPLETQYF.

This clonotype was observed many times. J is TRBJ2-2 and V is TRBV20-1, with D perhaps given as TRBD1 or TRBD2 (5 bases each). Deletions cut 3 bases from V and 4 bases from J, with 18 bases between. Germline CDR1 and CDR2: DFQATT and SNEGSKA (reference sequence). The CDR3 is 16 residues long. The CDR3, as DNA: TGCAGTGCTAGTCGGTCGGCAGGGACGGTCACCGGGGAGCTGTTTTTT. This sequence encodes CSASRSAGTVTGELFF.